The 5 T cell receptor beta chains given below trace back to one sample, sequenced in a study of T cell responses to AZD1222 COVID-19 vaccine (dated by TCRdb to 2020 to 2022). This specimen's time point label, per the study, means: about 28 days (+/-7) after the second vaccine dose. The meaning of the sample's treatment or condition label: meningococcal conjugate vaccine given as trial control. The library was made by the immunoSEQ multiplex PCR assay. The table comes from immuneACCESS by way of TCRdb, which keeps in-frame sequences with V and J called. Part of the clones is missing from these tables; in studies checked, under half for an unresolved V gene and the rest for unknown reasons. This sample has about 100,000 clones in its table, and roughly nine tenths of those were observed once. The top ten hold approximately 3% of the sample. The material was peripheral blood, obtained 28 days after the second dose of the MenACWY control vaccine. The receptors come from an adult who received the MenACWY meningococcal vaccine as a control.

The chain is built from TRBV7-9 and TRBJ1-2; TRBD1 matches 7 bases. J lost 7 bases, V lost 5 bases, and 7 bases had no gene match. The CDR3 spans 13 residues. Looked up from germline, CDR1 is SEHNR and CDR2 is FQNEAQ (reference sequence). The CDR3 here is CASSPDRVSGYTF. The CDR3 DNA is TGTGCCAGCAGCCCAGACAGGGTTTCTGGCTACACCTTC.

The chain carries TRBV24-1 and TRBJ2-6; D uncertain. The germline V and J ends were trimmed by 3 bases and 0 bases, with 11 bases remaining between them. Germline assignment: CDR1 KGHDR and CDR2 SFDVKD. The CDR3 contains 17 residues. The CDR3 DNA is TGTGCCACCAGTGATCCAGCTCGGAGCTCTGGGGCCAACGTCCTGACTTTC. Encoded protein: CATSDPARSSGANVLTF.

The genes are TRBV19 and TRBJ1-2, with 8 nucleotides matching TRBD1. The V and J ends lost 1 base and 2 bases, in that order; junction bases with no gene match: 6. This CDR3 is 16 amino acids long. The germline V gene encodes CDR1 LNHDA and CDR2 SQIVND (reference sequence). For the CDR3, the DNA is TGTGCCAGTAGTATAGTAGGCAGGGGGCTCAACTATGGCTACACCTTC. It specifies CASSIVGRGLNYGYTF.

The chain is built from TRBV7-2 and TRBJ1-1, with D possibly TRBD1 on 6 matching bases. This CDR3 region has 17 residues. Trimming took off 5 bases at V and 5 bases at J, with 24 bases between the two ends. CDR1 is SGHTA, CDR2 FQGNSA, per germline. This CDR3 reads CASSLRASGGRRTEAFF. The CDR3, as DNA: TGTGCCAGCAGCCTAAGGGCCTCCGGGGGGCGAAGGACTGAAGCTTTCTTT. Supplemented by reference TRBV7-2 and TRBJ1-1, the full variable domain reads GAGVSQSPSNKVTEKGKDVELRCDPISGHTALYWYRQSLGQGLEFLIYFQGNSAPDKSGLPSDRFSAERTGGSVSTLTIQRTQQEDSAVYLCASSLRASGGRRTEAFFGQGTRLTVV.

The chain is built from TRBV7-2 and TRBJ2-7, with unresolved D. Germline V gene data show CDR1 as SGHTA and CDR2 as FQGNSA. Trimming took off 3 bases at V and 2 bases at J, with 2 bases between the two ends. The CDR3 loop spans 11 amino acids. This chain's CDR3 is CASSFAYEQYF. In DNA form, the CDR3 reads TGTGCCAGCAGCTTTGCCTACGAGCAGTACTTC.